This TCR beta chain was retrieved from a study of radiation and T cells in renal cell carcinoma. Whole-study results and caveats: Top tumor clonotypes rose in blood 2 weeks post-radiation, then contracted. Without pretreatment biopsies, baseline tumor clonotype presence was undetermined.

For this clone: What it recognizes is unknown.

Some clones are missing from TCRdb's copy, which holds only in-frame ones; the method was immunoSEQ multiplex PCR. The sample holds some 97,000 clones, 75% to 85% seen once. Germline V gene lookup returns CDR1 SGHRS and CDR2 YFSETQ. Between the trimmed V and J ends, which lost 9 bases and 5 bases, there was a span of 19 bases. The CDR3 runs to 14 residues. As to time point: blood 4 weeks post-SBRT, at nephrectomy. Indicated treatment: 15 Gy SBRT to primary tumor, nephrectomy 4 weeks later. Radiation-treated patients gave blood at baseline, week 2 and week 4. The tumor was a clear cell renal cell carcinoma.

The chain has TRBV5-1 and TRBJ2-3, with D tentatively TRBD1 (6 bases). The receptor was derived from a man in his sixties with renal cell carcinoma. The specimen comprised blood, sampled from a patient whose treatment included radiotherapy and nephrectomy. The CDR3 DNA reads as TGCGCCACGCGGGCAGGGGCTGTGGTAGATACGCAGTATTTT. Translating it yields CATRAGAVVDTQYF.